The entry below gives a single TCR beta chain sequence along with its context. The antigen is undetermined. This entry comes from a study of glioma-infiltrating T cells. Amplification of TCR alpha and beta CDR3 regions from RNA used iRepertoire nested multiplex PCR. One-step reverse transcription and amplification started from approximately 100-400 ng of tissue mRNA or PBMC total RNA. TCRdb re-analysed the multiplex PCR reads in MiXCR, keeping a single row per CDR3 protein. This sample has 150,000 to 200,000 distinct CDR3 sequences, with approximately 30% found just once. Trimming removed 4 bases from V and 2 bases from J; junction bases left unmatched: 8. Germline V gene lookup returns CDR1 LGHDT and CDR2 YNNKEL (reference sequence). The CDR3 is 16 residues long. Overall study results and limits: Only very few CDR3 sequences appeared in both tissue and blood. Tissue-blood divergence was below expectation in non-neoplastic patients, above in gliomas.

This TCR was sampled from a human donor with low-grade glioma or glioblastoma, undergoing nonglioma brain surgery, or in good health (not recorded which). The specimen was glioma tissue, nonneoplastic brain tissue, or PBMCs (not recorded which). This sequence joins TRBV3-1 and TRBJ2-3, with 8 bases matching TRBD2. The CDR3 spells CASSLGTRGITDTQYF. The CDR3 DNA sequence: TGTGCCAGCAGCCTGGGGACTAGGGGAATCACAGATACGCAGTATTTT.